This T cell receptor (beta chain) comes out of a study of blood T cell repertoires in COVID-19. Across the whole study: Material from acute and convalescent COVID-19 was sourced from the United States, Italy and Spain. PBMCs, B-cell-depleted T cells, or T cells were the source of the cDNA or gDNA that made up the material.

The CDR3 runs to 14 residues. Trimming stripped 6 bases from V and 2 bases from J, with 11 bases between. In germline, CDR1 is SNHLY, CDR2 FYNNEI. Under the authors' procedure: Amplification with reference gene primers provided the estimates of nucleated cell counts. Repertoires were generated with immunoSEQ multiplex PCR, while TCRdb's copy carries only in-frame clones and drops some. Clonal size and the V and J genes are those of that table, whereas D and trimming came from the DNA. This repertoire shows 30,000 or so clones, approximately 91% found once; its top ten account for around 8%. V and J are TRBV2 and TRBJ1-5; D unclear. The TCR originated in a man aged 60-69 years with COVID-19, enrolled during active disease. Input material: peripheral blood. The CDR3 sequence: CASSGGMGNQPQHF. CDR3 sequence (DNA): TGTGCCAGCAGCGGAGGGATGGGCAATCAGCCCCAGCATTTT.